The 15 T cell receptor beta chains listed next were all sequenced from one sample in a study of blood T cell repertoires in COVID-19. Method: immunoSEQ multiplex PCR; TCRdb's copy keeps in-frame clones and lacks some. The profile shows 20,000 to 25,000 clones, around nine tenths of them singletons. The specimen was peripheral blood. The source of these receptors is a human donor with active COVID-19. The donor label of this sample is uncertain.

V is TRBV10-3 and J is TRBJ1-2; 10 nucleotides agree with TRBD1. CDR3 size: 16 residues. Germline values: CDR1 ENHRY, CDR2 SYGVKD. J lost 5 bases, V lost 3 bases, and 9 bases had no gene match. This CDR3 reads CAISDRQGATTYGYTF. The CDR3 DNA is TGTGCCATCAGTGATCGACAGGGGGCCACTACTTATGGCTACACCTTC.

CDR3 region: CASSFSGVPEQYF. In nucleotides, the CDR3 is TGTGCCAGCAGCTTTTCCGGGGTCCCGGAGCAGTACTTC. The chain carries TRBV5-4 and TRBJ2-7; a possible D gene is TRBD2 (5 bases). Trimming removed 2 bases from V and 7 bases from J, with 13 bases in between. This CDR3 contains 13 residues. Germline V gene sequence: CDR1 SGHNT, CDR2 YYREEE (reference sequence).

The V and J genes are TRBV6-5 and TRBJ2-7, with TRBD2 matching 7 bases. Germline V gene data show CDR1 as MNHEY and CDR2 as SVGAGI. After removal of 4 bases from V and 2 bases from J, the junction contained 5 bases not matched to a gene. CDR3 length equals 14 residues. The CDR3 here is CASSSREPPYEQYF. For the CDR3, the DNA is TGTGCCAGCAGTTCGCGGGAGCCACCCTACGAGCAGTACTTC.

This chain joins TRBV14 and TRBJ1-6; 11 bases align to TRBD1. V was pared by 3 bases and J by 10 bases, with 5 bases of the junction left unmatched. Per germline, CDR1 SGHDN and CDR2 FVKESK. The CDR3 has 15 amino acids. CDR3 in amino acids: CASSQDRGPLSPLHF. The CDR3 bases are TGTGCCAGCAGCCAGGACAGGGGGCCTTTGTCACCCCTCCACTTT. The full variable domain, its missing parts supplied by reference TRBV14 and TRBJ1-6, is EAGVTQFPSHSVIEKGQTVTLRCDPISGHDNLYWYRRVMGKEIKFLLHFVKESKQDESGMPNNRFLAERTGGTYSTLKVQPAELEDSGVYFCASSQDRGPLSPLHFGNGTRLTVT.

The CDR3, as DNA: TGCAGCGCCGCCGACAGGGGATCCTACGAGCAGTACTTC. It is translated as CSAADRGSYEQYF. V is TRBV29-1 and J is TRBJ2-7; 8 nucleotides align to TRBD1. CDR3 size: 13 residues. Looked up from germline, CDR1 is SQVTM and CDR2 is ANQGSEA. With 7 bases clipped from V and 1 base from J, the junction kept 6 bases outside the gene matches.

V and J are TRBV10-3 and TRBJ2-7; possibly TRBD1 for D (5 bases). With 3 bases removed from V and 6 bases from J, the gap between germline ends came to 27 bases. The CDR3 spans 18 residues. Germline-derived CDR1 and CDR2 are ENHRY and SYGVKD. CDR3 residues: CAISDPWGTTNTVAEQYF. CDR3 sequence (DNA): TGTGCCATCAGTGATCCATGGGGCACAACGAACACGGTTGCCGAGCAGTACTTC.

This chain links TRBV5-1 with TRBJ1-1; no clear D gene. V lost 3 bases and J 5 bases, leaving 11 bases between the germline ends. CDR3 length: 13 residues. From germline, CDR1 is SGHRS and CDR2 YFSETQ. The CDR3, as DNA: TGCGCCAGCAGCTCGAACGGGGAGACTGAAGCTTTCTTT. Its translation: CASSSNGETEAFF.

The chain employs TRBV14 and TRBJ2-7; 10 nucleotides line up with TRBD1. CDR1 is SGHDN and CDR2 is FVKESK in the germline V gene. The CDR3 runs 13 residues. V dropped 4 bases and J dropped 4; count of bases not matched to a gene: 1. In nucleotides, the CDR3 is TGTGCCAGCAGCCTGGGACAGGGGTACGAGCAGTACTTC. Amino acids: CASSLGQGYEQYF.

This clone appeared a single time. The gene calls are TRBV30 and TRBJ2-1; 12 positions agree with TRBD2. With V trimmed by 4 bases and J by 12 bases, 7 bases remained unmatched. The germline CDR1 and CDR2 sequences are GTSNPN and SVGIG (reference sequence). This CDR3 is 13 amino acids long. CDR3 region: CAWTSGGAGVQFF. The CDR3 DNA sequence: TGTGCCTGGACTAGCGGGGGGGCAGGTGTGCAGTTCTTC.

The chain links TRBV6-6 to TRBJ2-7; 8 nucleotides line up with TRBD1. The CDR3 has 13 residues. Germline V gene data show CDR1 as MNHNY and CDR2 as SVGAGI (reference sequence). V shed 6 bases, J shed 2 bases, and the junction held 3 bases outside the gene matches. The CDR3 sequence: CASRSTGAYEQYF. The DNA of the CDR3 is TGTGCCAGCAGATCGACAGGGGCCTACGAGCAGTACTTC.

CDR3 sequence: CASSLDRDGWPQHF. The CDR3 DNA reads as TGTGCCAGCAGTTTGGACAGGGACGGTTGGCCCCAGCATTTT. The chain recombines TRBV28 with TRBJ1-5, with TRBD1 matching 8 bases. This CDR3 region has 14 residues. Germline assignment: CDR1 MDHEN and CDR2 SYDVKM. V shed 3 bases and J 9 bases; nucleotides not matched to a gene: 7.

The chain's CDR3 is CASSLGVEQPQHF. The DNA for the CDR3 is TGCGCCAGCAGCTTGGGCGTTGAACAGCCCCAGCATTTT. The rearrangement uses TRBV5-1 and TRBJ1-5, with no clear D. V lost 0 bases and J lost 7, with 8 bases in between. The germline V gene encodes CDR1 SGHRS and CDR2 YFSETQ. This CDR3 spans 13 amino acids.

This clone was found once. J is TRBJ1-6 and V is TRBV27; 7 positions match TRBD1. Germline V gene data show CDR1 as MNHEY and CDR2 as SMNVEV (reference sequence). CDR3 size: 15 residues. V trimming: 4 bases; J trimming: 6 bases; junction bases outside the gene matches: 6. The CDR3 reads CASSWRRDSNSPLHF. The DNA of the CDR3 is TGTGCCAGCAGTTGGCGCCGGGACAGTAATTCACCCCTCCACTTT.

The chain recombines TRBV5-5 with TRBJ2-6, with TRBD1 identical over 7 bases. J was trimmed by 4 bases and V by 6 bases; bases with no gene match: 13. This CDR3 is 17 amino acids long. Germline CDR1 reads SGHKS; CDR2 reads YYEKEE (reference sequence). CDR3 nucleotides: TGTGCCAGCAAACCACATACAGGGGCCGCCGGGGCCAACGTCCTGACTTTC. It codes for CASKPHTGAAGANVLTF.

A single count supports this clone. The CDR3 nucleotides are TGTGCCAGCAGTGACGGGTCCCTTTTGGAACTGTTTTTT. Translating gives CASSDGSLLELFF. The chain employs TRBV28 and TRBJ1-4; D not certain. V was cut by 5 bases and J by 12 bases, with 16 bases left in between. Per germline, CDR1 MDHEN and CDR2 SYDVKM. The CDR3 has 13 amino acids.